The clone carrying this T cell receptor (beta chain) was seen more than once but under ten times. The source of the sample is a study of control samples from healthy donors and cancer patients. Clones were read by immunoSEQ multiplex PCR, and TCRdb kept only the in-frame ones, dropping some. The repertoire has roughly 450,000 clones, 75% to 95% of them found once; the top ten carry roughly 6.4%. Material: PBMCs. This receptor was taken from a man aged 35-49 years with head and neck cancer.

The chain's CDR3 is CASSSDPKNIQYF. DNA for the CDR3: TGTGCCAGCAGCTCCGACCCCAAAAACATTCAGTACTTC. The chain uses TRBV9 and TRBJ2-4; D is unclear. The germline V gene has CDR1 SGDLS and CDR2 YYNGEE. V was clipped by 4 bases and J by 2 bases, with 7 bases between them. This CDR3 is 13 amino acids long.